This T cell receptor beta chain was sequenced for a study of T cells after yellow fever vaccination. This clonotype occurred a few times. The antigen remains unidentified. Study-wide findings and caveats: In post-booster samples, most primary-vaccination clones reappeared (about 96% CD4, 75% to 90% CD8).

V shed 1 base and J 9 bases; nucleotides not matched to a gene: 10. CDR3 length: 16 amino acids. CDR1 and CDR2 (germline): SGHTA, FQGNSA. As TCR cDNA was made by 5'RACE template switching, a universal primer site and UMIs were added. TCRdb re-called the 5' RACE reads through MiXCR, storing one row per CDR3 protein. The table includes hundreds of thousands of distinct CDR3 sequences, roughly an eighth detected once. This TCR came from a man aged 30-40 years who received the YFV17D yellow fever vaccine. Sample: PBMCs, taken on the day of the yellow fever booster vaccination. The chain combines TRBV7-2 with TRBJ2-2; the match to TRBD2 covers 8 bases. The CDR3 sequence: CASSLGGTRQHRELFF. In DNA, the CDR3 is TGTGCCAGCAGCTTAGGCGGGACTAGACAACACCGGGAGCTGTTTTTT.